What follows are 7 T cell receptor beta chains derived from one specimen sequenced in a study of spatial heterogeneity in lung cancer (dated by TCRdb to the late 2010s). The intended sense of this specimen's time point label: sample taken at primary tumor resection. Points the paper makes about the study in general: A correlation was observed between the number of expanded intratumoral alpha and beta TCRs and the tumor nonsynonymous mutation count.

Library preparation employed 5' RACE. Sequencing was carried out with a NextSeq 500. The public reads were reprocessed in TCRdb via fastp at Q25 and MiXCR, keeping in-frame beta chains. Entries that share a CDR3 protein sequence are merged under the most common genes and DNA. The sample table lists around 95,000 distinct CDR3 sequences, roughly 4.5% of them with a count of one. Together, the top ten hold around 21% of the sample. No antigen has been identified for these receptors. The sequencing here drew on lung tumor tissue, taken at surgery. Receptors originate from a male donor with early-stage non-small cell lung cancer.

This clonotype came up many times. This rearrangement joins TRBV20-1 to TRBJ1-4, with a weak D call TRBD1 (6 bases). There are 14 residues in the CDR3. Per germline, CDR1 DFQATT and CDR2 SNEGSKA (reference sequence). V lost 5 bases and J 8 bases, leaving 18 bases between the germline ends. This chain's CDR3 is CSALGEGENEKLFF. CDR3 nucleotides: TGCAGTGCTTTGGGGGAGGGGGAAAACGAAAAACTGTTTTTT.

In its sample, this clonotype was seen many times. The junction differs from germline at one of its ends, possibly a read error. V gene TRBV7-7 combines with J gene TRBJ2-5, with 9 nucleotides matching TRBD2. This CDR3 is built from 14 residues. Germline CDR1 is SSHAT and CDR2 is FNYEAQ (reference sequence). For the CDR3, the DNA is TGTGCTAGCAGCCCTCGCACTAGCGGGGAGACCCAGTACTTC. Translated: CASSPRTSGETQYF. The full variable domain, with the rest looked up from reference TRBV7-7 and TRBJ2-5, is GAGVSQSPRYKVTKRGQDVTLRCDPISSHATLYWYQQALGQGPEFLTYFNYEAQPDKSGLPSDRFSAERPEGSISTLTIQRTEQRDSAMYRCASSPRTSGETQYFGPGTRLLVL.

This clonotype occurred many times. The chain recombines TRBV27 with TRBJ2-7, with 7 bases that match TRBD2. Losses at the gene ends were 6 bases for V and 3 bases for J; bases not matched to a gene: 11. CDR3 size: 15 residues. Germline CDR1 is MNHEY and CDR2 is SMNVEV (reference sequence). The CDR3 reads CASSPSGANFYEQYF. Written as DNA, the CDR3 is TGTGCCAGCAGCCCCAGCGGGGCCAACTTCTACGAGCAGTACTTC.

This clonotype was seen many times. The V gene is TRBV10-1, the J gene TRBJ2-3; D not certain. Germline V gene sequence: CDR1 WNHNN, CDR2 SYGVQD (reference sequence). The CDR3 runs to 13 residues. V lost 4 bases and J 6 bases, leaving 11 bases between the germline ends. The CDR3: CASSAQYSDTQYF. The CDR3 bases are TGCGCCAGCAGTGCCCAGTACTCGGATACGCAGTATTTT.

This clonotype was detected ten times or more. The CDR3 DNA reads TGCGCCAGCAGCTTGAACTCCCCACAAGAGACCCAGTACTTC. Translation: CASSLNSPQETQYF. The chain recombines TRBV5-1 with TRBJ2-5, with no clear D. Germline V gene data show CDR1 as SGHRS and CDR2 as YFSETQ. Trimming removed 1 base at V and 2 bases at J, with 9 bases between. This CDR3 is built from 14 residues.

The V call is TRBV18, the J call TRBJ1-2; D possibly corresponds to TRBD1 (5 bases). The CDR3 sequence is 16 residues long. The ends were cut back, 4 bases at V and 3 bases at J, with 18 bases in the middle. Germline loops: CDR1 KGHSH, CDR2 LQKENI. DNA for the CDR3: TGTGCCAGCTCACAATTTTTCGGGCGACAGCACTATGGCTACACCTTC. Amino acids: CASSQFFGRQHYGYTF.

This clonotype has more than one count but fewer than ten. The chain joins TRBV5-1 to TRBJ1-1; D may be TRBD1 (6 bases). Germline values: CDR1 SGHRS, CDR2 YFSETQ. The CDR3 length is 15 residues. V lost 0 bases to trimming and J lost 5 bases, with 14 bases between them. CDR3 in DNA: TGCGCCAGCAGCTTGGTAGGGGGTGGTAGTACTGAAGCTTTCTTT. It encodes CASSLVGGGSTEAFF.